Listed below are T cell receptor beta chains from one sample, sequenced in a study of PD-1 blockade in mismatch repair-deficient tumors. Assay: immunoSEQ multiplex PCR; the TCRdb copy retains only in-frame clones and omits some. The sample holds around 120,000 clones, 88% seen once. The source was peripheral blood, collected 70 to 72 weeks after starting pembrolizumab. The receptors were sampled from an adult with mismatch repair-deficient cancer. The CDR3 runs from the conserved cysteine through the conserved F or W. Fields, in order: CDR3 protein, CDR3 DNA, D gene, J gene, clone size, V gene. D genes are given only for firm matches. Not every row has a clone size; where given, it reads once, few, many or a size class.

CDR3 protein: CASSYSDGETQYF; CDR3 DNA: TGTGCCAGCAGTTACTCGGACGGGGAGACCCAGTACTTC; D gene: -; J gene: TRBJ2-5; clone size: -; V gene: TRBV6-5
CDR3 protein: CSAETDYYEQYF; CDR3 DNA: TGCAGCGCGGAGACAGACTACTACGAGCAGTACTTC; D gene: -; J gene: TRBJ2-7; clone size: -; V gene: TRBV29-1
CDR3 protein: CASSFLRGRTAYEQYF; CDR3 DNA: TGTGCCAGCAGTTTCCTACGGGGCCGAACCGCCTACGAGCAGTACTTC; D gene: -; J gene: TRBJ2-7; clone size: once; V gene: TRBV27
CDR3 protein: CASSPDRGGETYNEQFF; CDR3 DNA: TGTGCCAGCAGCCCGGACCGAGGGGGAGAGACCTACAATGAGCAGTTCTTC; D gene: -; J gene: TRBJ2-1; clone size: -; V gene: TRBV9
CDR3 protein: CASSYVAGGNTGELFF; CDR3 DNA: TGCGCCAGCAGCTATGTAGCGGGAGGGAACACCGGGGAGCTGTTTTTT; D gene: TRBD2; J gene: TRBJ2-2; clone size: -; V gene: TRBV5-1
CDR3 protein: CASRGLDTDTQYF; CDR3 DNA: TGTGCCAGCAGGGGACTAGATACAGATACGCAGTATTTT; D gene: TRBD2; J gene: TRBJ2-3; clone size: once; V gene: TRBV27
CDR3 protein: CASSFGQGVTEAFF; CDR3 DNA: TGTGCCAGCAGTTTCGGACAGGGAGTCACTGAAGCTTTCTTT; D gene: TRBD1; J gene: TRBJ1-1; clone size: -; V gene: TRBV27
CDR3 protein: CASSSQDDQPQHF; CDR3 DNA: TGTGCCAGCAGTTCTCAGGACGATCAGCCCCAGCATTTT; D gene: -; J gene: TRBJ1-5; clone size: -; V gene: TRBV27
CDR3 protein: CASSLERLDNEQFF; CDR3 DNA: TGCGCCAGCAGCTTGGAACGGCTTGACAATGAGCAGTTCTTC; D gene: -; J gene: TRBJ2-1; clone size: once; V gene: TRBV5-1
CDR3 protein: CASRRPGDLNTEAFF; CDR3 DNA: TGTGCCAGCCGCCGCCCGGGGGATCTGAACACTGAAGCTTTCTTT; D gene: -; J gene: TRBJ1-1; clone size: -; V gene: TRBV28
CDR3 protein: CASSPAGVDNEQFF; CDR3 DNA: TGTGCCAGTAGCCCCGCGGGAGTCGACAATGAGCAGTTCTTC; D gene: TRBD2; J gene: TRBJ2-1; clone size: -; V gene: TRBV4-2
CDR3 protein: CSVGEGSDTQYF; CDR3 DNA: TGCAGCGTTGGGGAGGGCTCAGATACGCAGTATTTT; D gene: TRBD2; J gene: TRBJ2-3; clone size: -; V gene: TRBV29-1
CDR3 protein: CASSLAGLGSFRELFF; CDR3 DNA: TGTGCCAGCAGCCTTGCTGGACTAGGTTCATTTAGGGAGCTGTTTTTT; D gene: TRBD2; J gene: TRBJ2-2; clone size: -; V gene: TRBV27
CDR3 protein: CASSLTGRTEAFF; CDR3 DNA: TGCGCCAGCAGCTTAACAGGGAGGACTGAAGCTTTCTTT; D gene: -; J gene: TRBJ1-1; clone size: -; V gene: TRBV5-1